A single sample gave rise to the 32 T cell receptor beta chains below, sequenced in a study of blood T cell repertoires in COVID-19. Libraries were prepared by immunoSEQ multiplex PCR; TCRdb keeps only in-frame clonotypes and omits some of them. The profile covers approximately 100,000 clones, with roughly 85% appearing a single time and more than 2% taken by the ten largest. The sequencing sample was made of peripheral blood. Receptors were obtained from a human donor in a cohort sampled during active COVID-19.

The V call is TRBV3-1 (or the pseudogene TRBV3-2), the J call TRBJ2-3; 11 positions match TRBD2. Germline CDR1 is LGHDT and CDR2 is YNNKEL (reference sequence). The J segment lost 4 bases and the V segment lost 3 bases, leaving 3 bases of the junction unmatched. The length of the CDR3 is 15 residues. CDR3 sequence: CASSHLAGGADTQYF. CDR3 coding DNA: TGTGCCAGCAGCCATCTAGCGGGGGGAGCAGATACGCAGTATTTT.

This chain links TRBV7-2 with TRBJ1-1, with D unresolved. This CDR3 has 13 amino acids. Looked up from germline, CDR1 is SGHTA and CDR2 is FQGNSA. Trimming stripped 6 bases from V and 4 bases from J, with 12 bases between. The CDR3 is CASSFASSTEAFF. The CDR3 nucleotides are TGTGCCAGCAGTTTCGCCTCGAGCACTGAAGCTTTCTTT.

This clone has just a few counts. The chain couples TRBV7-9 to TRBJ2-5; TRBD1 aligns across 9 bases. V was clipped by 5 bases and J by 2 bases; unmatched bases: 3. Germline CDR1 is SEHNR and CDR2 is FQNEAQ (reference sequence). The CDR3 has 14 amino acids. This CDR3 reads CASSAGTGQETQYF. CDR3 nucleotides: TGTGCCAGCAGCGCAGGGACAGGGCAAGAGACCCAGTACTTC.

The chain recombines TRBV3-1 (or the pseudogene TRBV3-2) with TRBJ2-6; TRBD1 might be the D (6 bases). The CDR3 is made up of 18 amino acids. From germline, CDR1 is LGHDT and CDR2 YNNKEL (reference sequence). V dropped 4 bases and J dropped 0 bases, with 16 bases sitting between them. CDR3 bases: TGTGCCAGCAGCCGGTCGGGACATTCTATCTCTGGGGCCAACGTCCTGACTTTC. This codes for CASSRSGHSISGANVLTF.

The V call is TRBV5-1, the J call TRBJ2-1, with a tentative D call TRBD2 (9 bases). In germline, CDR1 is SGHRS, CDR2 YFSETQ. Trimming stripped 4 bases from V and 8 bases from J, with 22 bases between. CDR3 length: 16 residues. CDR3 region: CASSAGGGRASDEQFF. The CDR3 DNA follows: TGCGCCAGCAGCGCAGGGGGCGGGAGGGCCTCCGATGAGCAGTTCTTC.

The chain has TRBV19 and TRBJ2-7; no definite D call. Germline CDR1 and CDR2: LNHDA and SQIVND (reference sequence). The ends were cut back, 6 bases at V and 3 bases at J, with 12 bases in the middle. The CDR3 extends over 13 amino acids. This chain's CDR3 is CASSLSLYYEQYF. CDR3 DNA sequence: TGTGCCAGTAGCCTGAGCTTGTACTACGAGCAGTACTTC.

J is TRBJ2-5 and V is TRBV4-2, with TRBD2 matching 8 bases. Germline CDR1 LGHNA, CDR2 YNFKEQ. V was pared by 0 bases and J by 2 bases, with 5 bases of the junction left unmatched. The CDR3 has 16 amino acids. The CDR3 sequence: CASSQDPAGEQETQYF. For the CDR3, the DNA is TGTGCCAGCAGCCAAGATCCAGCGGGGGAACAAGAGACCCAGTACTTC.

The CDR3, as DNA: TGTGCCAGCAGCGTAGTTCCAGAAGCTAACTATGGCTACACCTTC. It codes for CASSVVPEANYGYTF. The chain is built from TRBV9 and TRBJ1-2; D is unresolved. V shed 0 bases and J shed 0 bases, with 9 bases lying between them. Germline V gene data show CDR1 as SGDLS and CDR2 as YYNGEE. The CDR3 is made up of 15 amino acids.

V is TRBV5-1 and J is TRBJ2-3; 10 bases fit TRBD2. The CDR3 consists of 14 residues. Germline assignment: CDR1 SGHRS and CDR2 YFSETQ. With 3 bases clipped from V and 7 bases from J, the junction kept 5 bases outside the gene matches. The CDR3, as DNA: TGCGCCAGCAGCTCTGGGACTAGCGAAAATACGCAGTATTTT. Amino acid sequence: CASSSGTSENTQYF.

The chain has TRBV11-2 and TRBJ2-1, with 9 bases that match TRBD2. J gave up 6 bases and V 7 bases, and 7 bases lay outside the gene matches. The CDR3 is 14 residues long. Germline CDR1 reads SGHAT; CDR2 reads FQNNGV. The CDR3 loop is CASTRGGAINEQFF. DNA for the CDR3: TGTGCCAGCACGCGCGGGGGGGCTATCAATGAGCAGTTCTTC.

The chain links TRBV28 to TRBJ1-4; D may be TRBD1 (5 bases). Trimming took 3 bases from V and 9 from J, leaving 14 bases between them. The germline gives CDR1 MDHEN, CDR2 SYDVKM. This CDR3 has 14 residues. CDR3 amino acids: CASSFSTGGKKLFF. The CDR3 DNA reads as TGTGCCAGCAGTTTTAGCACAGGAGGGAAAAAACTGTTTTTT.

The chain carries TRBV20-1 and TRBJ2-7; 8 positions agree with TRBD1. The ends lost 6 bases at V and 9 bases at J; junction bases unmatched: 7. The CDR3 sequence is 11 residues long. Germline lookup yields CDR1 DFQATT and CDR2 SNEGSKA (reference sequence). For the CDR3, the DNA is TGCAGTGCCCACCTACAGGGGGGGCAGTACTTC. Encoded protein: CSAHLQGGQYF.

The rearrangement uses TRBV6-5 and TRBJ2-3; 12 bases agree with TRBD2. The CDR3 is 16 amino acids. Germline CDR1 reads MNHEY; CDR2 reads SVGAGI. The V segment lost 0 bases and the J segment 4 bases; nucleotides outside the gene matches: 2. CDR3 loop: CASSYSTSGGPDTQYF. In DNA form, the CDR3 reads TGTGCCAGCAGTTACTCGACTAGCGGGGGCCCAGATACGCAGTATTTT.

This clone was detected only a few times. This chain uses TRBV11-3 with TRBJ2-2; 7 positions agree with TRBD1. This CDR3 has 14 residues. The V segment lost 5 bases and the J segment 3 bases; nucleotides outside the gene matches: 3. Germline loops: CDR1 SGHNT, CDR2 YENEEA. The chain's CDR3 is CASSEGQDTGELFF. The CDR3 DNA follows: TGTGCCAGCAGCGAAGGACAGGACACCGGGGAGCTGTTTTTT.

This chain uses TRBV5-8 with TRBJ1-5; possibly TRBD1 for D (5 bases). The V and J ends lost 1 base and 0 bases respectively, with 14 bases between them. Germline V CDR1 and CDR2: SGHTS, YDEGEE. The CDR3 runs to 17 residues. CDR3 sequence: CASSLTGRGYSNQPQHF. CDR3 DNA sequence: TGTGCCAGCAGCTTGACAGGCCGGGGGTATAGCAATCAGCCCCAGCATTTT. The whole variable domain, filled in from reference TRBV5-8 and TRBJ1-5, reads EAGVTQSPTHLIKTRGQQATLRCSPISGHTSVYWYQQALGLGLQFLLWYDEGEERNRGNFPPRFSGRQFPNYSSELNVNALELEDSALYLCASSLTGRGYSNQPQHFGDGTRLSIL.

This chain uses TRBV5-1 with TRBJ2-5; 7 nucleotides line up with TRBD2. Trimming cost V 1 base and J 5 bases; bases outside gene matches: 2. The germline V gene encodes CDR1 SGHRS and CDR2 YFSETQ. The CDR3 totals 13 residues. CDR3 residues: CASSLRREETQYF. Written as DNA, the CDR3 is TGCGCCAGCAGCTTGAGGCGGGAGGAGACCCAGTACTTC.

The chain employs TRBV9 and TRBJ1-2; 10 nucleotides match TRBD1. The ends lost 0 bases at V and 4 bases at J; junction bases unmatched: 6. The CDR3 extends over 16 amino acids. Germline assignment: CDR1 SGDLS and CDR2 YYNGEE. The CDR3 DNA reads TGTGCCAGCAGCGTAGTGGGGACAGGGGACTCCTATGGCTACACCTTC. Residues: CASSVVGTGDSYGYTF.

V usage is TRBV30 and J usage is TRBJ2-3; tentative D call: TRBD1 (6 bases). Trimming left V 4 bases short and J 0 bases short, with 11 bases between. The CDR3 runs to 14 residues. CDR1 and CDR2 from the germline V gene are GTSNPN and SVGIG (reference sequence). The CDR3 nucleotides read TGTGCCTGGAAACAGGGATTTAGCACAGATACGCAGTATTTT. Encoded protein: CAWKQGFSTDTQYF.

This sequence joins TRBV9 and TRBJ2-3; possible D gene TRBD2, 6 bases. The CDR3 is 14 amino acids. The V and J ends lost 4 bases and 5 bases respectively, with 14 bases between them. Germline V lookup: CDR1 SGDLS, CDR2 YYNGEE. CDR3 protein: CASSRSGPRDTQYF. CDR3 DNA: TGTGCCAGCAGCCGTAGCGGCCCCCGAGATACGCAGTATTTT.

This chain links TRBV3-1 (or the pseudogene TRBV3-2) with TRBJ2-3, with D unclear. Trimming took 1 base from V and 4 from J, leaving 9 bases between them. This CDR3 spans 14 amino acids. In germline, CDR1 is LGHDT, CDR2 YNNKEL (reference sequence). Written as DNA, the CDR3 is TGTGCCAGCAGCCAAGGTTCGGCGGCAGATACGCAGTATTTT. Translating gives CASSQGSAADTQYF.

As for this clone: Other DNA sequences in this sample translate to the same CDR3. The CDR3 nucleotides read TGTGCCAGCAGTGGACAGGGGAACACTGAAGCTTTCTTT. Translation: CASSGQGNTEAFF. The rearrangement uses TRBV2 and TRBJ1-1, with TRBD1 matching 7 bases. This CDR3 spans 13 amino acids. Germline V gene lookup returns CDR1 SNHLY and CDR2 FYNNEI. V shed 4 bases and J 1 base; nucleotides not matched to a gene: 0.

This clone is a singleton in its sample. The chain recombines TRBV19 with TRBJ1-1, with a tentative D call TRBD1 (6 bases). The CDR3 totals 14 residues. Germline V CDR1 and CDR2: LNHDA, SQIVND (reference sequence). The V and J ends lost 4 bases and 5 bases respectively, with 14 bases between them. The DNA for the CDR3 is TGTGCCAGTAGTAATCGGGAGGGGGGGACTGAAGCTTTCTTT. This translates into CASSNREGGTEAFF. Together with reference TRBV19 and TRBJ1-1, the CDR3 gives the full variable domain: DGGITQSPKYLFRKEGQNVTLSCEQNLNHDAMYWYRQDPGQGLRLIYYSQIVNDFQKGDIAEGYSVSREKKESFPLTVTSAQKNPTAFYLCASSNREGGTEAFFGQGTRLTVV.

The chain has TRBV18 and TRBJ2-3; 10 bases line up with TRBD2. The CDR3 is 16 residues long. The V gene's germline CDR1 is KGHSH and CDR2 LQKENI. The junction had 4 bases not matched to a gene; V was cut back by 4 bases and J by 0 bases. The DNA for the CDR3 is TGTGCCAGCTCACAAACTAGCGGGGTGAGCACAGATACGCAGTATTTT. The encoded protein is CASSQTSGVSTDTQYF. Looking up the rest from reference TRBV18 and TRBJ2-3 gives the full variable domain: NAGVMQNPRHLVRRRGQEARLRCSPMKGHSHVYWYRQLPEEGLKFMVYLQKENIIDESGMPKERFSAEFPKEGPSILRIQQVVRGDSAAYFCASSQTSGVSTDTQYFGPGTRLTVL.

The chain couples TRBV5-8 to TRBJ2-1; 10 nucleotides line up with TRBD2. The germline CDR1 and CDR2 sequences are SGHTS and YDEGEE. This CDR3 spans 17 amino acids. Unmatched junction bases numbered 6, after V lost 0 bases and J lost 3 bases. This CDR3 is CASSLVGTSAGYNEQFF. As DNA, the CDR3 is TGTGCCAGCAGCTTGGTGGGGACTAGCGCCGGCTACAATGAGCAGTTCTTC.

This sequence joins TRBV5-1 and TRBJ1-6; 10 nucleotides align to TRBD1. With V trimmed by 1 base and J by 10 bases, 5 bases remained unmatched. The CDR3 is made up of 15 amino acids. The germline gives CDR1 SGHRS, CDR2 YFSETQ. The CDR3 reads CASSLFGTGDSPLHF. CDR3 sequence (DNA): TGCGCCAGCAGCTTGTTCGGGACAGGGGACTCACCCCTCCACTTT.

V and J are TRBV18 and TRBJ2-3; D perhaps matches TRBD2 (5 bases). The CDR3 totals 18 residues. Per germline, CDR1 KGHSH and CDR2 LQKENI. V lost 2 bases to trimming and J lost 2 bases, with 20 bases between them. CDR3 amino acids: CASSPWVAGSSDTDTQYF. The CDR3 DNA follows: TGTGCCAGCTCACCATGGGTCGCGGGTTCGAGTGACACAGATACGCAGTATTTT.

The V and J genes are TRBV3-1 (or the pseudogene TRBV3-2) and TRBJ1-5, with 8 bases matching TRBD1. The V gene's germline CDR1 is LGHDT and CDR2 YNNKEL (reference sequence). The CDR3 has 13 residues. Unmatched junction bases numbered 3, after V lost 4 bases and J lost 7 bases. The CDR3 region has the DNA TGTGCCAGCAGCCTCGACAGGGGACAGCCCCAGCATTTT. Its protein is CASSLDRGQPQHF.

The V gene is TRBV28, the J gene TRBJ2-2, with D hard to call. The CDR3 runs 14 residues. CDR1 and CDR2 (germline): MDHEN, SYDVKM. The V end was cut by 7 bases, the J end by 1 base, with 10 bases between. This CDR3 is CASKFTENTGELFF. The CDR3 nucleotides are TGTGCCAGCAAGTTCACAGAGAACACCGGGGAGCTGTTTTTT.

The table lists this clone with a few counts. This sequence joins TRBV2 and TRBJ1-1; 8 bases are a match to TRBD1. Per the germline V gene, CDR1 is SNHLY and CDR2 is FYNNEI. This CDR3 comprises 13 residues. V lost 6 bases to trimming and J lost 10 bases; unmatched junction nucleotides: 10. The CDR3 protein is CASRSGGSPRAFF. The CDR3 region has the DNA TGTGCCAGCAGGTCAGGGGGCAGCCCGCGAGCTTTCTTT.

The chain employs TRBV7-6 and TRBJ2-7; TRBD1 might be the D (6 bases). Trimming cost V 3 bases and J 4 bases, with 22 bases left between them. CDR1 and CDR2 from the germline V gene are SGHVS and FNYEAQ. This CDR3 has 17 amino acids. The CDR3 DNA reads as TGTGCCAGCAGCTTTTCGACCGGGAAAGGGGGATCTTACGAGCAGTACTTC. It is translated as CASSFSTGKGGSYEQYF.

As for this clone: Other DNA sequences in this specimen translate into the identical CDR3. The chain joins TRBV9 to TRBJ2-1, with TRBD2 identical over 7 bases. There are 15 residues in the CDR3. Germline lookup yields CDR1 SGDLS and CDR2 YYNGEE. V trimming: 5 bases; J trimming: 0 bases; junction bases outside the gene matches: 5. For the CDR3, the DNA is TGTGCCAGCAGTGCGACGGGGGGCTCCTACAATGAGCAGTTCTTC. It translates to CASSATGGSYNEQFF.

The V gene is TRBV3-1 (or the pseudogene TRBV3-2), the J gene TRBJ2-2; D remains ambiguous. CDR1 and CDR2 from the germline V gene are LGHDT and YNNKEL (reference sequence). Trimming removed 4 bases at V and 3 bases at J, with 9 bases between. The CDR3 has 14 residues. CDR3 sequence (DNA): TGTGCCAGCAGCCGGTACGAGGACACCGGGGAGCTGTTTTTT. This encodes CASSRYEDTGELFF.